Below, 21 T cell receptor beta chains from the same sample are listed, as sequenced in a study of T cell repertoires in cytomegalovirus infection. These TCRs' antigens remain unknown. TCRdb ran MiXCR on the reads and lists one entry per CDR3 protein. The sample includes about 20,000 distinct CDR3 sequences, about 40% of them seen just once. The sequenced sample was CD8+ T cells from cultured PBMCs, obtained from culture after CMV antigen stimulation. All receptors come from a human donor in good health (CMV status not recorded). Some clones in this sample may be carry-over from other donors' samples.

This clonotype was seen only a few times. CDR3 sequence: CASSHKNRVGNTEAFF. In DNA, the CDR3 is TGCGCCAGCAGCCATAAAAACAGGGTCGGGAACACTGAAGCTTTCTTT. The chain joins TRBV4-3 to TRBJ1-1; D may be TRBD1 (6 bases). The CDR3 sequence is 16 residues long. The V gene's germline CDR1 is LGHNA and CDR2 YSLEER. V was shortened by 3 bases and J by 1 base, with 15 bases between the two germline ends.

This clonotype was picked up a small number of times. This chain joins TRBV2 and TRBJ2-5; TRBD2 matches at 10 bases. Losses at the gene ends were 4 bases for V and 2 bases for J; bases not matched to a gene: 13. In germline, CDR1 is SNHLY, CDR2 FYNNEI. The CDR3 runs 18 residues. CDR3 in amino acids: CASSGGLAVTLGQETQYF. The CDR3 region has the DNA TGTGCCAGCAGTGGTGGACTAGCGGTCACCCTGGGGCAAGAGACCCAGTACTTC.

The rearrangement links TRBV20-1 to TRBJ2-7; the match to TRBD2 covers 12 bases. CDR3 length equals 15 residues. Germline lookup yields CDR1 DFQATT and CDR2 SNEGSKA (reference sequence). J lost 7 bases, V lost 0 bases, and 7 bases had no gene match. The CDR3 sequence: CSARELTSGSWEQYF. The CDR3, as DNA: TGCAGTGCTAGAGAGCTGACTAGCGGGAGCTGGGAGCAGTACTTC.

This clonotype was picked up many times. The chain is built from TRBV11-2 and TRBJ2-5, with D unclear. V was cut by 0 bases and J by 5 bases, with 10 bases left in between. Germline CDR1 is SGHAT and CDR2 is FQNNGV. CDR3 length: 14 residues. Here the CDR3 DNA reads TGTGCCAGCAGCTTAGATGTGTCAAGGGAGACCCAGTACTTC. Amino acids: CASSLDVSRETQYF.

This clonotype came up a few times. This sequence joins TRBV5-6 and TRBJ1-5; 9 nucleotides match TRBD1. The length of the CDR3 is 14 residues. From germline, CDR1 is SGHDT and CDR2 YYEEEE. V was clipped by 4 bases and J by 10 bases; unmatched bases: 9. CDR3 protein: CASSQGTGTSPQHF. As DNA, the CDR3 is TGTGCCAGCAGCCAAGGGACAGGGACTTCTCCCCAGCATTTT.

The table lists this clonotype with a few counts. V gene TRBV7-2 combines with J gene TRBJ2-7, with 12 bases fitting TRBD2. Germline CDR1 and CDR2: SGHTA and FQGNSA. The V and J ends lost 3 bases and 4 bases, in that order; junction bases with no gene match: 4. This CDR3 spans 15 amino acids. CDR3 residues: CASSFGTSGLYEQYF. For the CDR3, the DNA is TGTGCCAGCAGCTTTGGGACTAGCGGGCTTTACGAGCAGTACTTC.

This clonotype was observed many times. CDR3: CASRLPGGNYNEQFF. DNA of the CDR3: TGTGCCAGCAGGCTTCCGGGAGGGAACTACAATGAGCAGTTCTTC. The chain carries TRBV2 and TRBJ2-1; TRBD2 matches at 8 bases. This CDR3 is 15 amino acids long. Germline loops: CDR1 SNHLY, CDR2 FYNNEI. The trim removed 6 bases at V and 3 bases at J, leaving 7 bases unmatched.

CDR3 nucleotide sequence: TGTGCCAGCAGTCCCGACGGGACTAGTATTATTGATGAGCAGTTCTTC. It encodes CASSPDGTSIIDEQFF. This chain joins TRBV7-8 and TRBJ2-1; 8 bases align to TRBD2. This CDR3 is 16 amino acids long. Trimming cost V 6 bases and J 8 bases; bases outside gene matches: 15. The germline gives CDR1 SGHVS, CDR2 FQNEAQ.

The chain is built from TRBV19 and TRBJ2-1; 10 bases align to TRBD1. CDR1 and CDR2 from the germline V gene are LNHDA and SQIVND (reference sequence). This CDR3 comprises 15 residues. V was clipped by 1 base and J by 8 bases; unmatched bases: 5. CDR3 loop: CASSIGTGGLYEQFF. DNA of the CDR3: TGTGCCAGTAGTATAGGGACAGGGGGTTTGTATGAGCAGTTCTTC.

This clonotype was observed a handful of times. This rearrangement joins TRBV28 to TRBJ1-2, with a tentative D call TRBD1 (6 bases). Germline CDR1 reads MDHEN; CDR2 reads SYDVKM. The V end lost 2 bases, the J end lost 4 bases, and 11 bases lay between the germline ends. There are 14 residues in the CDR3. The DNA for the CDR3 is TGTGCCAGCAGTTTAGCAGACAGGCTCTATGGCTACACCTTC. Translation: CASSLADRLYGYTF.

The rearrangement joins TRBV7-9 to TRBJ2-3; TRBD1 matches at 8 bases. The CDR3 has 17 residues. Per the germline V gene, CDR1 is SEHNR and CDR2 is FQNEAQ (reference sequence). V was pared by 1 base and J by 2 bases, with 8 bases of the junction left unmatched. Here the CDR3 reads CASSLERDRGATDTQYF. In nucleotides, the CDR3 is TGTGCCAGCAGCTTAGAGCGAGACAGGGGTGCCACAGATACGCAGTATTTT.

The CDR3 DNA reads as TGTGCCAGCAGCTTGGAGATGTACACTGAAGCTTTCTTT. This translates into CASSLEMYTEAFF. V is TRBV5-4 and J is TRBJ1-1; D call uncertain. The V and J ends lost 0 bases and 3 bases respectively, with 6 bases between them. The V gene's germline CDR1 is SGHNT and CDR2 YYREEE (reference sequence). CDR3 length: 13 residues.

The table lists this clonotype with a few counts. The gene calls are TRBV4-3 and TRBJ1-6; tentatively, D is TRBD1 (5 bases). This CDR3 contains 16 residues. Looked up from germline, CDR1 is LGHNA and CDR2 is YSLEER. V was cut by 0 bases and J by 10 bases, with 16 bases left in between. CDR3 DNA: TGCGCCAGCAGCCAAGACGGCGAGGGTGGGGGATCACCCCTCCACTTT. Its translation: CASSQDGEGGGSPLHF.

CDR3 loop: CASSGGENWSGANVLTF. CDR3 nucleotide sequence: TGTGCCAGCTCCGGGGGGGAAAACTGGTCTGGGGCCAACGTCCTGACTTTC. The J gene is TRBJ2-6, the V gene TRBV28, with 8 bases aligning to TRBD2. V lost 8 bases to trimming and J lost 1 base; unmatched junction nucleotides: 10. The CDR3 runs to 17 residues. Germline values: CDR1 MDHEN, CDR2 SYDVKM. The full variable domain, completed using reference TRBV28 and TRBJ2-6, is DVKVTQSSRYLVKRTGEKVFLECVQDMDHENMFWYRQDPGLGLRLIYFSYDVKMKEKGDIPEGYSVSREKKERFSLILESASTNQTSMYLCASSGGENWSGANVLTFGAGSRLTVL.

The chain recombines TRBV27 with TRBJ2-1; D is possibly TRBD2 (6 bases). This CDR3 is built from 14 residues. CDR1 is MNHEY and CDR2 is SMNVEV in the germline V gene (reference sequence). Trimming shortened V by 6 bases and J by 5 bases, and 14 bases separated the two germline ends. The CDR3 region is CASRSTGLNNEQFF. The CDR3 DNA is TGTGCCAGCAGATCTACGGGACTTAACAATGAGCAGTTCTTC.

The chain carries TRBV12-3 or TRBV12-4 and TRBJ2-5, with 10 bases aligning to TRBD2. The length of the CDR3 is 17 residues. Trimming at V came to 0 bases and at J to 1 base, leaving 5 bases not matched to a gene. The CDR3 DNA reads TGTGCCAGCAGTTTAGCGCGTGGACTAGCGGCCCAAGAGACCCAGTACTTC. Translated: CASSLARGLAAQETQYF.

This clonotype appeared a few times. The chain carries TRBV7-7 and TRBJ1-4; possible D gene TRBD1, 5 bases. Germline V CDR1 and CDR2: SSHAT, FNYEAQ (reference sequence). Trimming took 5 bases from V and 6 from J, leaving 16 bases between them. The CDR3 totals 15 residues. The CDR3 DNA sequence: TGTGCCAGCAGCCCCGGACAAAGGGTTGATGAAAAACTGTTTTTT. Translated, it gives CASSPGQRVDEKLFF.

The rearrangement uses TRBV12-3 or TRBV12-4 and TRBJ2-1; 8 bases map to TRBD1. Unmatched junction bases numbered 3, after V lost 6 bases and J lost 5 bases. CDR3 size: 13 residues. The DNA for the CDR3 is TGTGCCAGCAGCGGACAGGGCAACAATGAGCAGTTCTTC. Translation gives CASSGQGNNEQFF.

The DNA of the CDR3 is TGTGCCAGTAAGTTGTCGGTGAGCGGATCATACAATGAGCAGTTCTTC. Translation gives CASKLSVSGSYNEQFF. The genes are TRBV19 and TRBJ2-1; the D gene is possibly TRBD2 (5 bases). Trimming removed 7 bases from V and 4 bases from J, with 20 bases in between. Germline V gives CDR1 LNHDA, CDR2 SQIVND (reference sequence). This CDR3 contains 16 residues.

This clonotype was observed a few times. This sequence joins TRBV7-6 and TRBJ1-6, with TRBD1 as a possible D gene (5 bases). Germline-derived CDR1 and CDR2 are SGHVS and FNYEAQ. This CDR3 has 15 amino acids. Trimming stripped 4 bases from V and 9 bases from J, with 16 bases between. In DNA, the CDR3 is TGTGCCAGCAGCTCAAGACAGAGTCAAGGTTCACCCCTCCACTTT. Translating gives CASSSRQSQGSPLHF.

This clonotype was observed a few times. V is TRBV7-2 and J is TRBJ2-3, with D possibly matching TRBD2 (6 bases). With 1 base removed from V and 0 bases from J, the gap between germline ends came to 11 bases. Germline CDR1 is SGHTA and CDR2 is FQGNSA. The CDR3 sequence is 16 residues long. The CDR3 loop reads CASSLGSGPSTDTQYF. As DNA, the CDR3 is TGTGCCAGCAGCTTAGGTAGCGGACCTAGCACAGATACGCAGTATTTT.